This T cell receptor (beta chain) was recorded in a study of spatial heterogeneity in lung cancer. Time point noted: sample taken at primary tumor resection. In germline, CDR1 is SEHNR, CDR2 FQNEAQ (reference sequence). This CDR3 has 14 amino acids. The V and J ends lost 5 bases and 4 bases respectively, with 14 bases between them. This clonotype is deemed medium-sized (0.01 to 0.1%). Its matching antigen is unknown. Findings of the study overall: Expanded alpha and beta TCR counts within tumors tracked tumor mutation counts.

Using its own MiXCR run on the 5' RACE reads, TCRdb lists one record per CDR3 protein. The data show some 2,400 distinct CDR3 sequences, approximately 8% seen once. This receptor was obtained from a female donor with early-stage non-small cell lung cancer. The input for sequencing was lung tumor tissue, taken at surgery. This chain links TRBV7-9 with TRBJ1-2; no definite D call. CDR3 bases: TGTGCCAGCAGCCTCTTGAGCGATACCTATGGCTACACCTTC. Encoded protein: CASSLLSDTYGYTF.